These T cell receptor beta chains were read from a single sample in a study of shared clonotypes between healthy human individuals. The method was immunoSEQ multiplex PCR; TCRdb's version includes in-frame clones alone and lacks a portion of them. The table records roughly 2,300,000 clones, just under 95% of them present only once. The sample comprised naive CD4+ T cells from PBMCs. These receptors all stem from a man between 18 and 35 years old in good health. Some clones in this sample may be carry-over from other donors' samples. Both conserved end residues are part of each CDR3. D genes are given only for firm matches. Expanded clones are given a class, and other clones once, few, many or no size at all.

j_gene: TRBJ1-1
abundance: .
d_gene: .
v_gene: TRBV18
CDR3aa: CASSPGSSEAFF
CDR3nt: TGTGCCAGCTCCCCGGGTAGCTCTGAAGCTTTCTTT

j_gene: TRBJ1-1
abundance: few
d_gene: TRBD1
v_gene: TRBV14
CDR3aa: CASSTNRGEAFF
CDR3nt: TGTGCCAGCAGCACCAACAGGGGTGAAGCTTTCTTT

j_gene: TRBJ2-1
abundance: .
d_gene: TRBD1
v_gene: TRBV29-1
CDR3aa: CSVEGRDRAYNEQFF
CDR3nt: TGCAGCGTTGAAGGCAGGGACAGAGCCTACAATGAGCAGTTCTTC

j_gene: TRBJ2-1
abundance: .
d_gene: .
v_gene: TRBV4-1
CDR3aa: CASSQEPGPRRNEQFF
CDR3nt: TGCGCCAGCAGCCAAGAACCGGGACCAAGACGGAATGAGCAGTTCTTC

j_gene: TRBJ2-5
abundance: .
d_gene: .
v_gene: TRBV15
CDR3aa: CATSRELAQETQYF
CDR3nt: TGTGCCACCAGCAGAGAATTGGCACAAGAGACCCAGTACTTC

j_gene: TRBJ1-5
abundance: once
d_gene: .
v_gene: TRBV5-5
CDR3aa: CASSPGGRGNQPQHF
CDR3nt: TGTGCCAGCAGCCCAGGTGGGAGGGGAAATCAGCCCCAGCATTTT

j_gene: TRBJ1-5
abundance: .
d_gene: .
v_gene: TRBV2
CDR3aa: CASSGGPGTSGSNQPQHF
CDR3nt: TGTGCCAGCAGTGGGGGCCCCGGGACGTCAGGTAGCAATCAGCCCCAGCATTTT

j_gene: TRBJ2-1
abundance: .
d_gene: TRBD2
v_gene: TRBV7-2
CDR3aa: CASSSRASGPYNEQFF
CDR3nt: TGTGCCAGCAGTTCCAGGGCTAGCGGTCCCTACAATGAGCAGTTCTTC

j_gene: TRBJ2-4
abundance: .
d_gene: .
v_gene: TRBV29-1
CDR3aa: CSVRTIHTEAKNIQYF
CDR3nt: TGCAGCGTCAGAACAATACACACAGAAGCCAAAAACATTCAGTACTTC

j_gene: TRBJ2-1
abundance: .
d_gene: TRBD2
v_gene: TRBV5-4
CDR3aa: CASSPTSLAVYNEQFF
CDR3nt: TGTGCCAGCAGCCCGACGTCACTAGCGGTTTACAATGAGCAGTTCTTC

j_gene: TRBJ1-2
abundance: .
d_gene: .
v_gene: TRBV19
CDR3aa: CASILRANYGYTF
CDR3nt: TGTGCCAGTATTTTGAGAGCTAACTATGGCTACACCTTC

j_gene: TRBJ1-2
abundance: .
d_gene: .
v_gene: TRBV19
CDR3aa: CASSIGGGTTLLRDGYTF
CDR3nt: TGTGCCAGTAGTATAGGAGGCGGGACAACCCTGCTCAGGGATGGCTACACCTTC

j_gene: TRBJ2-7
abundance: .
d_gene: TRBD2
v_gene: TRBV9
CDR3aa: CASSLGVGGNPYEQYF
CDR3nt: TGTGCCAGCAGCCTTGGGGTGGGAGGGAACCCCTACGAGCAGTACTTC

j_gene: TRBJ1-5
abundance: .
d_gene: .
v_gene: TRBV28
CDR3aa: CASSLFRSGRGYSNQPQHF
CDR3nt: TGTGCCAGCAGTTTATTCCGTTCTGGCCGAGGTTATAGCAATCAGCCCCAGCATTTT

j_gene: TRBJ1-4
abundance: .
d_gene: .
v_gene: TRBV4-1
CDR3aa: CASSQGLGRGRAANEKLFF
CDR3nt: TGCGCCAGCAGCCAAGGTCTTGGCAGGGGAAGGGCAGCTAATGAAAAACTGTTTTTT